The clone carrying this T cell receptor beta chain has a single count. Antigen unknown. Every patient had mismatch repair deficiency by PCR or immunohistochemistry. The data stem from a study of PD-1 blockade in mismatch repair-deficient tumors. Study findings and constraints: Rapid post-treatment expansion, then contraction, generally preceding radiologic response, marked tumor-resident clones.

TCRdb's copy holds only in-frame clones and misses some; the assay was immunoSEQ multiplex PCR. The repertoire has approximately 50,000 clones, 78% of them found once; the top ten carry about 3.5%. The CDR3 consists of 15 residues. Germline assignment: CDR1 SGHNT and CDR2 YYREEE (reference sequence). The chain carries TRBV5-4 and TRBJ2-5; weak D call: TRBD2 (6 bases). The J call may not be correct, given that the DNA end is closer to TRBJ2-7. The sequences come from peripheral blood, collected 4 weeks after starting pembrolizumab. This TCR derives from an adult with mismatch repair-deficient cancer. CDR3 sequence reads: CASSGIVSGSYEQYF. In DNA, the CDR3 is TGTGCCAGCAGCGGCATCGTTAGCGGCTCCTACGAGCAGTACTTC.